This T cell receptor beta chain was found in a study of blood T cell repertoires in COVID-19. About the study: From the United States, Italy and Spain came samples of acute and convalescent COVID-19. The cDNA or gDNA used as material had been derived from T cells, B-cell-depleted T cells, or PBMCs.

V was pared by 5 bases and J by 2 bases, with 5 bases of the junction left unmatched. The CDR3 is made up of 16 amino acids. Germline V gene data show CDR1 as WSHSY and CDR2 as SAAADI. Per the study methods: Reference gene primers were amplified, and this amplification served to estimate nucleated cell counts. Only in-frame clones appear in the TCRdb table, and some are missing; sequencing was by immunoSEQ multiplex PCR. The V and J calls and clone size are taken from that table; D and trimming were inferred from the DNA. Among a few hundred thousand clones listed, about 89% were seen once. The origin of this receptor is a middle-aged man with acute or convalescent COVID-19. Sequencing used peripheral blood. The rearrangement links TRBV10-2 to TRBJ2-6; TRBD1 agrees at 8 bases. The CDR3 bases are TGCGCCAGCAGTATACAGGGGGTTGCTGGGGCCAACGTCCTGACTTTC. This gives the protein CASSIQGVAGANVLTF.